The TCR beta chain described here comes from a study of T-cell memory formation after mild COVID-19. The authors produced TCR alpha and TCR beta cDNA libraries with sample barcodes and UMIs by 5'RACE using constant-segment primers. TCRdb ran MiXCR on the 5' RACE reads and lists one entry per CDR3 protein. The sample has about 470,000 distinct CDR3 sequences, 20% to 30% seen once. General study findings and limits: Pre-infection memory already had some responding clones, implying cross-reactive memory joined.

Remarks on this clonotype: The antigen is not known.

Germline assignment: CDR1 DFQATT and CDR2 SNEGSKA (reference sequence). With V trimmed by 5 bases and J by 0 bases, 4 bases remained unmatched. This CDR3 is 14 amino acids long. The TCR was taken from an adult woman who had mild COVID-19 (a few samples of this study predate the infection). Cell type and time point are not known. V and J are TRBV20-1 and TRBJ2-1; 7 bases align to TRBD1. Sequenced: PBMCs or a T cell subset sorted from them (not recorded which). CDR3: CSAFRTGSYNEQFF. In nucleotides, the CDR3 is TGCAGTGCTTTCAGGACAGGCTCCTACAATGAGCAGTTCTTC.